Sequencing of this TCR beta chain was carried out in a study of chemoradiotherapy in HPV16-positive cancers. Findings of the study overall: Better recurrence-free survival went with HPV-responsive T-cell expansion in HPV16-positive patients. HPV-specific T cells were functionally defined from only two HPV16-positive patients. Candidate HPV-specific clones and E7-related TCR motifs grew in tumor during treatment.

Worth noting for this clone: As yet, its antigen is unknown.

The ends lost 5 bases at V and 9 bases at J; junction bases unmatched: 19. This CDR3 has 19 residues. The germline CDR1 and CDR2 sequences are LNHDA and SQIVND (reference sequence). TCRdb keeps only in-frame clones here, not all; method: immunoSEQ multiplex PCR. This sample has 30,000 to 45,000 clones, with about four fifths found just once. The sequence came from a human donor with HPV-associated anogenital cancer. The sample in question was blood, obtained from a patient who underwent chemoradiotherapy. This sequence joins TRBV19 and TRBJ1-6, with 10 nucleotides matching TRBD1. CDR3 sequence reads: CASSGPRGQGVRQGSPLHF. The CDR3 nucleotides read TGTGCCAGTAGTGGGCCCCGTGGACAGGGGGTTCGCCAGGGTTCACCCCTCCACTTT.